This entry lists 10 T cell receptor beta chains sequenced from one sample in a study of OX40 agonist ivuxolimab in advanced cancers. Repertoires were generated with immunoSEQ multiplex PCR, while TCRdb's copy carries only in-frame clones and drops some. This table has 55,000 to 70,000 clones, approximately 84% appearing once. This sample comprised CD4+ or CD8+ T cells sorted from blood, obtained in a trial of the OX40 agonist ivuxolimab. The source of these receptors is an adult with an advanced solid tumor such as melanoma, head and neck, liver or kidney cancer.

The rearrangement uses TRBV7-3 and TRBJ2-1; D possibly matches TRBD1 or TRBD2 (6 bases each). With 3 bases removed from V and 4 bases from J, the gap between germline ends came to 13 bases. The germline V gene encodes CDR1 SGHTA and CDR2 FQGTGA. This CDR3 has 15 residues. The DNA of the CDR3 is TGTGCCAGCAGCTTTAGCGGAGGGGGGTACAATGAGCAGTTCTTC. Protein: CASSFSGGGYNEQFF. The complete variable domain, with remaining parts taken from reference TRBV7-3 and TRBJ2-1, reads GAGVSQTPSNKVTEKGKYVELRCDPISGHTALYWYRQSLGQGPEFLIYFQGTGAADDSGLPNDRFFAVRPEGSVSTLKIQRTERGDSAVYLCASSFSGGGYNEQFFGPGTRLTVL.

This chain connects TRBV11-2 to TRBJ2-2; possible D gene TRBD2, 5 bases. V was pared by 5 bases and J by 5 bases, with 15 bases between. CDR1 is SGHAT, CDR2 FQNNGV, per germline. This CDR3 comprises 15 residues. CDR3 amino acids: CASSPLGEGTGELFF. The DNA for the CDR3 is TGTGCCAGCAGCCCCCTCGGAGAGGGTACCGGGGAGCTGTTTTTT.

The chain joins TRBV27 to TRBJ2-7; TRBD1 agrees at 9 bases. CDR1 is MNHEY, CDR2 SMNVEV, per germline (reference sequence). CDR3 size: 14 residues. Trimming at V came to 8 bases and at J to 2 bases, leaving 7 bases not matched to a gene. The CDR3 loop reads CASGTGTGTYEQYF. CDR3 nucleotide sequence: TGTGCCAGCGGAACCGGGACAGGGACCTACGAGCAGTACTTC.

This clone appeared once. In DNA form, the CDR3 reads TGTGCCAGCAGCATAATGGGGACACCCACCGGGGAGCTGTTTTTT. This translates into CASSIMGTPTGELFF. J is TRBJ2-2 and V is TRBV11-2; D may be TRBD1 (6 bases). The CDR3 sequence is 15 residues long. The germline V gene encodes CDR1 SGHAT and CDR2 FQNNGV. V was shortened by 5 bases and J by 4 bases, with 14 bases between the two germline ends.

Note on this clone: At the DNA level, this CDR3 is encoded by other sequences in the same sample as well. The rearrangement joins TRBV7-9 to TRBJ2-3, with D unresolved. The germline gives CDR1 SEHNR, CDR2 FQNEAQ (reference sequence). V was shortened by 1 base and J by 0 bases, with 5 bases between the two germline ends. This CDR3 region has 14 residues. Here the CDR3 reads CASSLGSSTDTQYF. For the CDR3, the DNA is TGTGCCAGCAGCTTAGGCAGTAGCACAGATACGCAGTATTTT. The full variable domain, its missing parts supplied by reference TRBV7-9 and TRBJ2-3, is DTGVSQNPRHKITKRGQNVTFRCDPISEHNRLYWYRQTLGQGPEFLTYFQNEAQLEKSRLLSDRFSAERPKGSFSTLEIQRTEQGDSAMYLCASSLGSSTDTQYFGPGTRLTVL.

CDR3 sequence (DNA): TGTGCCAGCTCAGAGACTAGCGGGGTAGAGACCCAGTACTTC. Encoded protein: CASSETSGVETQYF. The chain joins TRBV18 to TRBJ2-5; TRBD2 aligns across 11 bases. The V gene end was trimmed by 5 bases and the J gene end by 4 bases; junction bases not matched to a gene: 3. The CDR3 covers 14 residues. Germline V gives CDR1 KGHSH, CDR2 LQKENI.

CDR3 region: CASSEQGASGNTIYF. In DNA form, the CDR3 reads TGCGCCAGCAGCGAACAGGGGGCTTCTGGAAACACCATATATTTT. This chain connects TRBV5-1 to TRBJ1-3, with TRBD1 matching over 9 bases. The CDR3 extends over 15 amino acids. Germline V gene sequence: CDR1 SGHRS, CDR2 YFSETQ. With V trimmed by 4 bases and J by 1 base, 3 bases remained unmatched.

The chain has TRBV11-3 and TRBJ1-1, with a weak D call TRBD1 (6 bases). Trimming shortened V by 5 bases and J by 1 base, and 17 bases separated the two germline ends. Germline V gene lookup returns CDR1 SGHNT and CDR2 YENEEA. The CDR3 runs to 16 residues. CDR3 sequence: CASSPGGANGNTEAFF. CDR3 nucleotide sequence: TGTGCCAGCAGCCCGGGGGGGGCGAACGGGAACACTGAAGCTTTCTTT. The complete variable domain, with remaining parts taken from reference TRBV11-3 and TRBJ1-1, reads EAGVVQSPRYKIIEKKQPVAFWCNPISGHNTLYWYLQNLGQGPELLIRYENEEAVDDSQLPKDRFSAERLKGVDSTLKIQPAELGDSAVYLCASSPGGANGNTEAFFGQGTRLTVV.

This chain connects TRBV14 to TRBJ2-7; no clear D gene. CDR3 length equals 14 residues. V lost 6 bases and J 6 bases, leaving 18 bases between the germline ends. CDR1 and CDR2 from the germline V gene are SGHDN and FVKESK. The CDR3 reads CASRRRAEGAEQYF. The CDR3 DNA sequence: TGTGCCAGCAGGCGCCGGGCCGAAGGAGCCGAGCAGTACTTC.

The V call is TRBV18, the J call TRBJ1-4; no definite D call. Germline CDR1 and CDR2: KGHSH and LQKENI. This CDR3 comprises 17 residues. Trimming took off 6 bases at V and 3 bases at J, with 20 bases between the two ends. The CDR3 DNA follows: TGTGCCAGCTCCCGGGTGGGAGGACGGACTCCTAATGAAAAACTGTTTTTT. Protein product: CASSRVGGRTPNEKLFF.